This T cell receptor (beta chain) was sequenced for a study of shared clonotypes between healthy human individuals. Study-level points and caveats: Sequencing depth was expected to influence donor clonotype sharing.

Every contributor of samples was a Caucasian grown-up residing in Nashville, Tennessee. The V end was cut by 0 bases, the J end by 5 bases, with 8 bases between. This CDR3 is built from 13 residues. Per germline, CDR1 SGHDT and CDR2 YYEEEE. The repertoire was sequenced with immunoSEQ multiplex PCR; TCRdb's copy has only in-frame clones and lacks some. The sample shows nearly 1,000,000 clones, over 60% of them seen only once. Turning to this clone: What it binds is unknown.

The V and J genes are TRBV5-6 and TRBJ2-5; TRBD1 or TRBD2 may be the D gene (5 bases each). This clonotype was obtained from a man between 18 and 29 years old in good health. The sample comprised memory CD4+ T cells sorted from blood. The subset here: CD45RA-negative fraction. The CDR3 sequence is CASSLAGSETQYF. The DNA for the CDR3 is TGTGCCAGCAGCTTGGCAGGGAGTGAGACCCAGTACTTC.